The 2 T cell receptor beta chains reported below all come from one sample, sequenced in a study of T cell clonality in common variable immunodeficiency. Libraries were prepared by immunoSEQ multiplex PCR; TCRdb keeps only in-frame clonotypes and omits some of them. The record shows some 60,000 clones for this sample, with no singletons present. The sequenced material came from peripheral blood mononuclear cells. Receptor source: a person aged 18-70 years in good health.

This clone was recorded many times. The sequenced fragment ends 3 residues before the CDR3 boundary, so the rest is inferred from the germline J gene. The same CDR3 arises from other DNA sequences in this sample as well. The chain uses TRBV20-1 and TRBJ2-3; TRBD2 aligns across 11 bases. Trimming removed 5 bases from V and 4 bases from J; junction bases left unmatched: 8. CDR3 size: 15 residues. The germline V gene encodes CDR1 DFQATT and CDR2 SNEGSKA (reference sequence). CDR3 DNA (partial): TGCAGTGCTTCCCCCACTAGCGGGAGACCAGATACG. Its translation: CSASPTSGRPDT. The entire CDR3 sequence reads CSASPTSGRPDTQYF.

This clone appeared many times. Coverage ceases 3 residues before the CDR3 finishes, and the germline J gene fills in the end. The V call is TRBV11-3, the J call TRBJ2-3; D perhaps matches TRBD2 (6 bases). Germline CDR1 is SGHNT and CDR2 is YENEEA. This CDR3 has 15 residues. V was shortened by 4 bases and J by 7 bases, with 18 bases between the two germline ends. Incomplete CDR3 DNA: TGTGCCAGCAGCTCAGAGGGACTGGATTTTCATACG. Its translation: CASSSEGLDFHT. The full CDR3 protein is CASSSEGLDFHTQYF.